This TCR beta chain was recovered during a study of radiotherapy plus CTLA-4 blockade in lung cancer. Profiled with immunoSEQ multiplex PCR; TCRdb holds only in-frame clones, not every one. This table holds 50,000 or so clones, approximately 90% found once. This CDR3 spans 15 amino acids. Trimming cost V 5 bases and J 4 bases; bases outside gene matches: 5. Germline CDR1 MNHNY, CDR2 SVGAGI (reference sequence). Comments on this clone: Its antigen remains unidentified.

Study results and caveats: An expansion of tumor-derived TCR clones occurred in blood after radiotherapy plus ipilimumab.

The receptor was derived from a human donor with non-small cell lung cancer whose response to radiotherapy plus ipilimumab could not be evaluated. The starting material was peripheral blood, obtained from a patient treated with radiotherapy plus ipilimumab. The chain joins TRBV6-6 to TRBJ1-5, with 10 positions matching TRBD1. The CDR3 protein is CASSPPGQGNQPQHF. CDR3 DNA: TGTGCCAGCAGTCCTCCGGGACAGGGGAATCAGCCCCAGCATTTT.